This TCR beta chain was profiled in a study of Ad26.COV2.S vaccination and SARS-CoV-2 variants (dated by TCRdb to 2020 to 2022). Background on the whole study: Donors in the vaccine arm were drawn from COV1001, a multicentre, randomized, double-blind, placebo-controlled phase I-IIa trial testing Ad26.COV2.S in healthy adults. Dosing of Ad26.COV2.S was intramuscular, at either 5x10^10 or 1x10^11 viral particles, delivered as one shot or as two shots spaced 56 days apart. Participants in the trial were split at random into five groups of five each, receiving low-dose or high-dose Ad26.COV2.S once or twice, or else placebo on both occasions. Blinding of investigators to trial group allocation was maintained during experiments and outcome assessment. A total of around 32 samples were included in the TCR-sequenced set, comprising some 20 Ad26.COV2.S vaccine recipients, 5 placebo recipients and 8 SARS-CoV-2 convalescent individuals. TCRbeta repertoire sequencing served as the tool for gauging how specific and how broad the SARS-CoV-2-reactive T cell receptors were following Ad26.COV2.S vaccination.

Sequences WSHSY (CDR1) and SAAADI (CDR2) are obtained from the germline V gene. Trimming takes 6 bases from V and 1 base from J, and the germline ends sit 9 bases apart. Reading from cysteine to phenylalanine, the CDR3 counts 13 amino acids. The entry retains the CDR3 DNA only, 39 bases that are in frame from base 1. The treatment or condition label corresponds to: around 19 received Ad26.COV2.S at low or high dose, single or two shots; roughly five received placebo; per-sample allocation not given. For vaccine and placebo recipients, the sequenced repertoires came from samples collected on day 63 after the first injection. Between 29 July and 7 August 2020, Cohort 1b enrolled 20 to 30 adults aged 18-55 years at one site in Boston, USA. Ad26.COV2.S consisted of a replication-incompetent adenovirus type 26 vector by which a prefusion-stabilized SARS-CoV-2 spike protein from the original Wuhan strain was expressed.

Overall study results and their limits: According to the authors, total T cell responses may have been underestimated by the TCR breadth and depth analyses. Spike-specific TCR breadth was higher in Ad26.COV2.S recipients than in placebo recipients (P = 0.0014). After vaccination, spike-specific CD8+ and CD4+ T cell responses were reported to show substantial breadth. Vaccine and placebo recipients had similar non-spike TCR breadth, a finding consistent with the vaccine containing only spike. The study lacked the statistical power to compare responses across vaccine doses or regimens.

The immunoSEQ Assay was used to sequence TCRbeta CDR3 regions. After extraction, genomic DNA underwent amplification by bias-controlled multiplex PCR, followed by high-throughput sequencing. Turning to the authors' computational methods: Collapsing and filtering of sequences were performed to quantify the absolute abundance of each unique TCRbeta CDR3 region. T cell fraction was estimated by normalizing TCRbeta template counts to usable DNA, with usable DNA measured through amplification of reference genes found in all nucleated cells. Repertoire TCRs were annotated as SARS-CoV-2-specific by exact matching of V gene, CDR3 amino acid sequence and J gene to a known reactive TCR set. The reference SARS-CoV-2 TCR set came from MIRA and was filtered for enrichment in COVID-19-positive ImmuneCODE repertoires, removing public or cross-reactive TCRs. Using the MIRA antigens, annotated TCRs were further analysed by specific ORF or by position within an ORF. Breadth was defined as annotated unique rearrangements over total unique productive rearrangements; depth was the summed frequency of those rearrangements. Two-sided Wilcoxon rank-sum tests were applied when comparing TCR breadth between groups. This is the immuneACCESS table as TCRdb keeps it, with only in-frame sequences that have V and J called. A part of the clones is gone; compared with another copy, unresolved V genes explain less than half, and the rest is unexplained. V, J and clone size derive from that table, while D and trimming were established from the DNA sequence. The sample profile shows roughly 700,000 clones; around 89% of them were found once. Around 1.5% of the sample rests with the top ten.

This clone appeared a single time. The specificity of this receptor is unknown. No quality values exist for individual bases; no much larger clone is one base distant. The TCR originated in a person aged 18-60 years who received the Ad26.COV2.S COVID-19 vaccine or a placebo. The specimen comprised peripheral blood, sampled in a trial of Ad26.COV2.S vaccine versus placebo. The V and J genes are TRBV10-2 and TRBJ1-2, with no confident D gene call. The nucleotide sequence is given as TGCGCCAGCAGCCCTCGGGTTAACTATGGCTACACCTTC. Its product reads: CASSPRVNYGYTF.